This TCR beta chain was captured in a study of memory CD4+ T cells and cytomegalovirus serostatus. The overall study: Of the healthy Belgian adults, under 10 were CMV seropositive and 20 to 30 seronegative.

Trimming cost V 5 bases and J 2 bases, with 15 bases left between them. The CDR3 runs to 15 residues. Germline values: CDR1 SGHRS, CDR2 YFSETQ. Single viable CD3+CD4+CD8-CD45RO+ cells were sorted as the memory CD4+ T cells. Only one count was recorded for this clone. Profiled with immunoSEQ multiplex PCR; TCRdb holds only in-frame clones, not every one. The table has tens of thousands of clones, roughly 73% seen once. The sample comprised memory CD4+ T cells from blood. This chain uses TRBV5-1 with TRBJ2-3; D is possibly TRBD2 (5 bases). The receptor was derived from an adult in good health and CMV-seronegative. The CDR3 nucleotides read TGCGCCAGCAGGGGAAACGGGAAGATCACAGATACGCAGTATTTT. Its protein is CASRGNGKITDTQYF.